The 27 T cell receptor beta chains given below trace back to one sample, sequenced in a study of cytomegalovirus exposure and HLA in healthy donors. Primers for the PCR totalled 60 Vbeta and 13 Jbeta. Some clones are missing from TCRdb's copy, which holds only in-frame ones; the method was immunoSEQ multiplex PCR. The sample lists some 170,000 clones; roughly 85% were seen once. Sequenced material: PBMCs. The receptors come from a man aged 40-55 years in good health and CMV-seropositive.

This clone has just one count. The chain recombines TRBV28 with TRBJ2-1; 7 bases align to TRBD2. Per germline, CDR1 MDHEN and CDR2 SYDVKM. V was clipped by 8 bases and J by 4 bases; unmatched bases: 17. This CDR3 has 17 amino acids. Here the CDR3 DNA reads TGTGCCAGCGGACGGGACGGCGGCGGGAGTGGGTACAATGAGCAGTTCTTC. Encoded protein: CASGRDGGGSGYNEQFF.

The chain is built from TRBV5-1 and TRBJ1-4; D uncertain. CDR1 is SGHRS and CDR2 is YFSETQ in the germline V gene. CDR3 length: 17 residues. The V end was cut by 6 bases, the J end by 3 bases, with 21 bases between. CDR3 bases: TGCGCCAGCACCCCCGAGGACTTCGCTATGTCTAATGAAAAACTGTTTTTT. Translating it yields CASTPEDFAMSNEKLFF.

The chain joins TRBV28 to TRBJ2-7; no reliable D call. Germline V gene data show CDR1 as MDHEN and CDR2 as SYDVKM. V was trimmed by 8 bases and J by 2 bases, leaving 10 bases between them. The CDR3 consists of 12 residues. Written as DNA, the CDR3 is TGTGCCAGCTCCCCCTCGGCCTACGAGCAGTACTTC. Protein: CASSPSAYEQYF.

Remarks on this clone: The final CDR3 position lacks the conserved phenylalanine or tryptophan, pointing to a likely read error. V usage is TRBV29-1 and J usage is TRBJ1-2; TRBD1 is a possible D gene (5 bases). The germline V gene has CDR1 SQVTM and CDR2 ANQGSEA. V was pared by 2 bases and J by 1 base, with 11 bases between. This CDR3 has 14 residues. In DNA form, the CDR3 reads TGCAGCGTTGAATTCTCAGGGCTTAACTATGGCTACACCCTC. Its translation is CSVEFSGLNYGYTL.

The rearrangement uses TRBV23-1 and TRBJ1-6, with 8 bases aligning to TRBD1. TRBV23-1 is an ORF, and what it does is uncertain. Trimming at V came to 3 bases and at J to 2 bases, leaving 15 bases not matched to a gene. The CDR3 runs to 20 residues. The chain's CDR3 is CASSHSSDRAKGPYNSPLHF. DNA of the CDR3: TGCGCCAGCAGTCATTCATCGGACAGGGCCAAAGGGCCCTATAATTCACCCCTCCACTTT.

The chain joins TRBV5-1 to TRBJ1-4; D is unclear. The CDR3 has 14 amino acids. Per germline, CDR1 SGHRS and CDR2 YFSETQ. The V end lost 0 bases, the J end lost 2 bases, and 5 bases lay between the germline ends. CDR3 loop: CASSLDSTNEKLFF. Here the CDR3 DNA reads TGCGCCAGCAGCTTGGACAGCACTAATGAAAAACTGTTTTTT. The entire variable domain, with the rest obtained from reference TRBV5-1 and TRBJ1-4, is as follows: KAGVTQTPRYLIKTRGQQVTLSCSPISGHRSVSWYQQTPGQGLQFLFEYFSETQRNKGNFPGRFSGRQFSNSRSEMNVSTLELGDSALYLCASSLDSTNEKLFFGSGTQLSVL.

The chain recombines TRBV6-6 with TRBJ1-5; no clear D. The CDR3 is made up of 12 amino acids. Trimming pared 4 bases from V and 6 bases from J, leaving 7 bases between. CDR1 MNHNY and CDR2 SVGAGI come from the germline V gene (reference sequence). CDR3 sequence reads: CASSSGGQPQHF. CDR3 DNA: TGTGCCAGCAGTTCGGGTGGTCAGCCCCAGCATTTT.

This chain connects TRBV6-6 to TRBJ2-1, with D possibly TRBD2 on 5 matching bases. V was pared by 0 bases and J by 6 bases, with 12 bases between. The CDR3 is 15 residues long. CDR1 is MNHNY and CDR2 is SVGAGI in the germline V gene (reference sequence). CDR3 in DNA: TGTGCCAGCAGTTACTCGATCACCCGGGGCAATGAGCAGTTCTTC. This codes for CASSYSITRGNEQFF.

V usage is TRBV6-5 and J usage is TRBJ1-1; tentative D call: TRBD1 (5 bases). CDR1 is MNHEY, CDR2 SVGAGI, per germline. The CDR3 is 14 amino acids. Trimming removed 6 bases from V and 11 bases from J, with 22 bases in between. In DNA form, the CDR3 reads TGTGCCAGCAGCCCTACAAAACCAGGGAGGCGGGCTTTCTTT. The encoded protein is CASSPTKPGRRAFF.

The rearrangement joins TRBV5-1 to TRBJ1-3, with 8 bases matching TRBD1. The V gene's germline CDR1 is SGHRS and CDR2 YFSETQ. This CDR3 spans 14 amino acids. Unmatched junction bases numbered 8, after V lost 4 bases and J lost 8 bases. CDR3 protein: CASSQDRAQDTIYF. The CDR3 nucleotides read TGCGCCAGCAGCCAGGACAGGGCCCAGGACACCATATATTTT.

This chain connects TRBV6-1 to TRBJ2-2, with 9 bases identical to TRBD1. The CDR3 totals 14 residues. Germline assignment: CDR1 MNHNS and CDR2 SASEGT. The V and J ends lost 6 bases and 8 bases, in that order; junction bases with no gene match: 7. As DNA, the CDR3 is TGTGCCAGCAGCGAACAGGGGGCAGGTGGGGAGCTGTTTTTT. Translating gives CASSEQGAGGELFF.

The CDR3 sequence: CASSADRGLGYTF. CDR3 coding DNA: TGTGCCAGCAGCGCTGACAGGGGGCTCGGCTACACCTTC. The chain employs TRBV6-4 and TRBJ1-2; 10 bases are shared with TRBD1. Germline CDR1 reads MRHNA; CDR2 reads SNTAGT. This CDR3 has 13 amino acids. The junction had 6 bases not matched to a gene; V was cut back by 6 bases and J by 8 bases.

V gene TRBV5-4 combines with J gene TRBJ1-1; D is unclear. The germline V gene has CDR1 SGHNT and CDR2 YYREEE (reference sequence). This CDR3 has 14 residues. The V gene lost 0 bases and the J gene lost 4 bases, with 10 bases spanning the gap. CDR3 sequence (DNA): TGTGCCAGCAGCTTGGTGAGGGAGAGCACTGAAGCTTTCTTT. This translates into CASSLVRESTEAFF.

This clone was counted once. The gene calls are TRBV10-3 and TRBJ1-1, with 8 bases lining up with TRBD1. Germline V lookup: CDR1 ENHRY, CDR2 SYGVKD. V trimming: 11 bases; J trimming: 1 base; junction bases outside the gene matches: 9. The CDR3 extends over 14 amino acids. The CDR3 DNA reads as TGTGCCTCCCACCGACAGGGGTGGAACACTGAAGCTTTCTTT. Translated, it gives CASHRQGWNTEAFF.

The chain uses TRBV19 and TRBJ1-1, with D tentatively TRBD1 (5 bases). Per the germline V gene, CDR1 is LNHDA and CDR2 is SQIVND (reference sequence). Deletions cut 6 bases from V and 2 bases from J, with 10 bases between. This CDR3 is built from 13 residues. DNA of the CDR3: TGTGCCAGTAGCCCGACAGTTAACACTGAAGCTTTCTTT. Translation gives CASSPTVNTEAFF.

This clone was seen a few times. The V gene is TRBV6-5, the J gene TRBJ2-1, with 7 bases matching TRBD1. V lost 2 bases, J lost 10 bases, and 5 bases stayed unmatched. From germline, CDR1 is MNHEY and CDR2 SVGAGI. This CDR3 comprises 13 residues. CDR3 sequence (DNA): TGTGCCAGCAGTTACCCGGGACAGAAAGAGCAGTTCTTC. Encoded protein: CASSYPGQKEQFF.

V is TRBV6-5 and J is TRBJ2-1; maybe TRBD1 (5 bases). Germline CDR1 MNHEY, CDR2 SVGAGI. This CDR3 has 14 amino acids. V was trimmed by 5 bases and J by 8 bases, leaving 16 bases between them. The CDR3 DNA sequence: TGTGCCAGCAGTAACTTAAGGGGCGGCGATGAGCAGTTCTTC. Protein product: CASSNLRGGDEQFF.

V is TRBV23-1 and J is TRBJ2-1; 7 bases match TRBD1. TRBV23-1 is labeled an ORF, and its function is uncertain. This CDR3 contains 15 residues. V dropped 2 bases and J dropped 6; count of bases not matched to a gene: 7. For the CDR3, the DNA is TGCGCCAGCAGTCAAAACCTCCGGGACAGCAATGAGCAGTTCTTC. Protein product: CASSQNLRDSNEQFF.

The chain joins TRBV5-1 to TRBJ2-5; D unresolved. The V end was cut by 3 bases, the J end by 1 base, with 13 bases between. This CDR3 is built from 15 residues. Per germline, CDR1 SGHRS and CDR2 YFSETQ. DNA for the CDR3: TGCGCCAGCAGCTATGGAGTCTATCCCCAAGAGACCCAGTACTTC. Residues: CASSYGVYPQETQYF.

This chain joins TRBV4-1 and TRBJ1-6, with 7 bases lining up with TRBD1. The CDR3 is 15 residues long. V shed 5 bases, J shed 6 bases, and the junction held 7 bases outside the gene matches. CDR1 and CDR2 (germline): MGHRA, YSYEKL. The CDR3 region is CASSEWGQPNSPLHF. In DNA, the CDR3 is TGCGCCAGCAGCGAATGGGGACAGCCTAATTCACCCCTCCACTTT.

The chain joins TRBV15 to TRBJ1-2, with unresolved D. The V end was cut by 0 bases, the J end by 7 bases, with 15 bases between. This CDR3 has 15 amino acids. Germline CDR1 reads LNHNV; CDR2 reads YYDKDF (reference sequence). CDR3 protein: CATSRDRPQAGGYTF. CDR3 sequence (DNA): TGTGCCACCAGCAGAGATAGGCCCCAGGCTGGTGGCTACACCTTC.

The V call is TRBV6-5, the J call TRBJ1-2; a possible D gene is TRBD1 (6 bases). The CDR3 consists of 14 residues. V lost 6 bases, J lost 5 bases, and 16 bases lay in between. Germline V gene lookup returns CDR1 MNHEY and CDR2 SVGAGI. The CDR3 DNA follows: TGTGCCAGCAGATCCCCAGGGGTGAAGTATGGCTACACCTTC. As protein: CASRSPGVKYGYTF.

The J gene is TRBJ2-5, the V gene TRBV6-1, with TRBD2 matching over 11 bases. V gave up 2 bases and J gave up 5 bases; unmatched junction bases: 10. Germline loops: CDR1 MNHNS, CDR2 SASEGT. The CDR3 is 17 residues long. The DNA of the CDR3 is TGTGCCAGCAGTGAACCCCAAGGACTAGCGGGCGGGGAGACCCAGTACTTC. Amino acid sequence: CASSEPQGLAGGETQYF.

On this clone: At one boundary the junction diverges from the germline segment, which might be a read error. The chain carries TRBV9 and TRBJ2-3; D remains unclear. Germline CDR1 is SGDLS and CDR2 is YYNGEE. The length of the CDR3 is 14 residues. Written as DNA, the CDR3 is TGTGCCAGCAGCGTTAGTGATCCTTCCCCCATCCGAATTTTT. This encodes CASSVSDPSPIRIF.

This clone has only one observation. V gene TRBV18 combines with J gene TRBJ2-3, with 7 bases fitting TRBD1. Germline values: CDR1 KGHSH, CDR2 LQKENI. The CDR3 runs to 16 residues. J gave up 0 bases and V 3 bases, and 6 bases lay outside the gene matches. The CDR3 region is CASSPTGSSSTDTQYF. The CDR3 nucleotides read TGTGCCAGCTCACCGACAGGGTCCTCTAGCACAGATACGCAGTATTTT. Full variable domain (remainder filled in from reference TRBV18 and TRBJ2-3): NAGVMQNPRHLVRRRGQEARLRCSPMKGHSHVYWYRQLPEEGLKFMVYLQKENIIDESGMPKERFSAEFPKEGPSILRIQQVVRGDSAAYFCASSPTGSSSTDTQYFGPGTRLTVL.

J is TRBJ2-3 and V is TRBV9; 7 bases are a match to TRBD2. The V and J ends lost 3 bases and 0 bases, in that order; junction bases with no gene match: 13. The germline CDR1 and CDR2 sequences are SGDLS and YYNGEE. This CDR3 is 18 amino acids long. CDR3 protein: CASSAPLGSSGSTDTQYF. The CDR3 DNA reads TGTGCCAGCAGCGCCCCGTTGGGGTCTAGCGGAAGCACAGATACGCAGTATTTT.

The chain uses TRBV21-1 and TRBJ2-7; the table's D call TRBD2 went unverified against the DNA. TRBV21-1 is a documented pseudogene. The CDR3 consists of 16 residues. DNA of the CDR3: TGTGCCAGCAGCAAATATTTTAATTTTGAGGACTACGAGCAGTACTTC. Translation gives CASSKYFNFEDYEQYF.